The T cell receptor (beta chain) described here comes from a study of cytomegalovirus exposure and HLA in healthy donors (dated by TCRdb to 2017 to 2019). The study in broad terms: An earlier analysis of fewer than 750 of the donors reported over 250 Gb of sequence data and about 120 million unique TCR beta sequences obtained from around 180 million T cells. In the later analysis, no new phenotypic data were used to find candidate immune exposures; instead, reliance was placed on TCR beta sequences and their occurrence across donors. To predict cytomegalovirus infection status, the study combined high-throughput TCR immunosequencing, statistical association of individual TCRs with disease status, and machine learning. In an earlier analysis of a few hundred of the donors, high-throughput TCR beta sequencing was used to judge whether each TCR beta V gene segment behaved as functional or pseudogenic. In a later genetic analysis, genome-wide SNP genotypes for about three fifths of the roughly 670 donors were used, and that subset was treated as a discovery cohort. Roughly 300 gigabases of sequencing data and 91 million or so unique TCR sequences made up an early release that covered 640 HLA-typed donors. Using immunosequencing, the study profiled T cell repertoires from some 670 subjects and related those repertoires to cytomegalovirus serostatus. Roughly 5 DR-DQ haplotypes were handled as single units for association and clustering, since linkage in the cohort was strong. The number of donors typed differed by locus, with 629-630 for A, B, C, DRB1 and DQB1, roughly 550 for DQA1, some 570 for DPA1, and 450 to 480 for DPB1. Across around 400 genotyped donors of the cohort, an average of approximately 240,000 unique TCR beta nucleotide sequences per donor were sequenced, and roughly 17% of those sequences were non-productive. The study aimed to test whether signatures of past pathogen exposure could be identified by cataloging public T cell receptors. HLA typing covered class I and class II loci at four-digit resolution. Alongside the repertoire data, information on donor age, sex, ethnicity and CMV serostatus was compiled. Besides the first cohort of around 670 subjects, a separate validation cohort made up of around 120 different subjects was used. To study patterns of TCR occurrence, a later analysis re-analyzed previously published TCR beta repertoires from under 750 donors and added high-resolution HLA genotyping. Every repertoire in the discovery cohort had been generated on one and the same sequencing platform. Among the roughly 400 genotyped donors, around 81% belonged to the genetic ancestry cluster associated with self-reported Caucasian donors. The paper as a whole reports these results and caveats: The classifier was reported to diagnose cytomegalovirus status with high specificity and sensitivity in both the original and validation cohorts. At a false discovery rate of 0.05, a later analysis linked 16,951 TCR beta sequences to specific HLA alleles. The authors suggested that the approach could potentially be generalized to other disease states and immunological phenotypes. The study listed 164 TCR beta chains as associated with cytomegalovirus. Some IMGT-functional V segments, including TRBV6-2 and TRBV6-3, could not be distinguished by the 87-base-pair reads and were therefore excluded. A later analysis found that TCR association rates varied across HLA loci, with DRB1 alleles showing the most associated TCRs and HLA-C alleles the fewest. While some public TCRs were present in many individuals, most TCR sequences turned up only very rarely across donors. In an earlier analysis of a few hundred of the donors, most TCR beta V segments were observed in productive rearrangements about 87% or about 30% of the time, broadly matching IMGT annotations. In this cohort, only TCR beta chains were sequenced, and detectable features were limited by the absence of alpha or paired-chain data. A cluster of highly shared sequence variants was judged likely to be a technical artifact of the sequencing pipeline. Immune exposure information for the cohort was limited to CMV serostatus. A further reported finding was that TCR beta sequences accurately predicted the HLA-A and HLA-B alleles for most subjects in the first cohort. Assigning TCR associations to individual alleles was difficult when HLA alleles, especially DR and DQ, strongly co-occurred. A few of the identified cytomegalovirus-associated TCR beta chains were confirmed in vitro to be specific for cytomegalovirus antigens. Roughly uniform sequencing depth across donors was assumed in presence/absence analyses, although this assumption may not hold. Linkage disequilibrium might explain the correlated functional status among segregating V segments, but an unknown experimental factor could not be excluded. Because HLA typing was unavailable for some donors at each locus, only the typed subset was used in association tests. A later analysis reported that several top co-occurrence clusters appeared linked to parvovirus B19, influenza, CMV and Epstein-Barr virus. In a later analysis, HLA-associated TCR beta chains showed more clonal expansion and lower generation probabilities than non-associated chains that were equally common. According to a later genetic analysis, donors in an Asian-associated ancestry cluster had fewer N-insertions in productive TCRs than the roughly 660-donor mean. A later analysis found that most CMV-associated TCR beta chains appeared HLA-restricted, with HLA associations seemingly driven largely by CMV exposure. In a later genetic analysis, a missense DCLRE1C variant was associated with V-gene and J-gene trimming of TCR beta chains, and the association was replicated in an independent cohort. Because counts were too low, seventeen rarely observed V segments, including chromosome 9 orphons, were excluded from the earlier analysis of 587 of the donors.

About this clone itself: Its antigen remains unidentified. No base-level quality is on record; no much larger clone is a single base apart.

Receptor amplification or capture employed the immunoSEQ multiplex PCR assay. A mixture of 60 forward primers for TCR Vbeta segments and 13 reverse primers for TCR Jbeta segments was used in the multiplex PCR. The CDR3 region of rearranged TCR beta genes was amplified from genomic DNA with a multiplex PCR assay. The Illumina HiSeq System was used to sequence the amplified TCR beta libraries as 87-base-pair reads. Under the source paper's analysis protocol: Across the 700 or so repertoires, a later analysis counted tens of millions of unique TCR beta chains, roughly 11 million of which were shared by at least two donors. Raw reads were error-corrected and collapsed into unique sequences by a nearest-neighbor algorithm in which closely related sequences were merged to remove PCR and sequencing errors. V, D and J gene segments were assigned by aligning CDR3 sequences to IMGT reference sequences. Each retained sequence needed at least a six-nucleotide match to both a V gene segment and a J gene segment. Rearrangements were called productive when the CDR3 lacked stop codons and stayed in frame with V and J; all others were non-productive. Following IMGT convention, CDR3 was defined as the stretch from the second conserved V-encoded cysteine to the conserved J-encoded phenylalanine. In an earlier analysis of 587 of the donors, sequences lacking an unambiguous match to a single V gene segment were excluded. An earlier analysis of 550 to 650 of the donors classified V segments as functional when productive rearrangements were above 56.7% and as segregating when the standard deviation between donors was above 5%. A statistical classification framework was built to diagnose cytomegalovirus status from the catalog of TCR beta chain sequences. In a later analysis, V and J genes were assigned by comparing TCR nucleotide sequences against IMGT/GENE-DB human TR gene sequences. The TCRdist pipeline was used in a later analysis to assign CDR3 sequences and most-parsimonious VDJ recombination scenarios. A later analysis defined each TCR beta chain by its CDR3 amino acid sequence plus V-gene family, and excluded reads lacking a unique V-gene family. To address suspected cross-contamination and a sequencing artifact, a later analysis removed a few hundred highly shared, low-generation-probability nucleotide sequences. In a later analysis, a clonal expansion index was calculated for each public chain from normalized within-repertoire ranks of inferred template counts. In a later analysis, generation probabilities were computed using a VDJ recombination model fitted to out-of-frame rearrangements, and the results were checked against IGoR. A later analysis scored TCR-TCR, TCR-HLA and TCR-CMV co-occurrence with hypergeometric tests, applying a repertoire-size bias correction to TCR pairs. To estimate false discovery rates, a later analysis permuted the HLA or CMV assignments 20 times. In a later analysis, co-occurring TCRs were grouped using DBSCAN, with TCRdist sequence similarity added in when clustering inside HLA-allele-positive subsets. Repertoires with fewer than 30,000 or more than 120,000 public chains, plus five repertoires with anomalous nucleotide sharing, were excluded from co-occurrence clustering. Held by TCRdb, this immuneACCESS table contains in-frame sequences only and omits some clones. Under half of the omission traces to an unresolved V gene where checked; the cause of the rest is unknown. Clonal size and the V and J genes are those of that table, whereas D and trimming came from the DNA. This sample comprises about 280,000 clones, around 90% of them detected only once. Roughly 2.3% of the sample rests with the top ten.

The cohort comprised hundreds of healthy bone marrow donors. All cohort members were sampled while nominally healthy, although unrecorded immune exposures were likely present. The donor tested CMV seronegative and was one of the 352 seronegative cohort members. Every donor gave a peripheral blood sample, and the peripheral blood mononuclear cells from that sample were used for TCR beta sequencing. The Qiagen DNeasy Blood Extraction Kit was used to extract genomic DNA from the blood cell samples. There are 16 amino acids in the CDR3, from cysteine to phenylalanine inclusive. Only the CDR3 part of the read is kept: 48 bases, read in frame from the first base. Taken from the germline V gene, the CDR1 and CDR2 loops are MNHEY and SVGAGI. Clipping removes 0 bases from V and 7 bases from J, with 5 as the unmatched junction base count.

The sample consisted of PBMCs. The rearranged chain carries TRBV6-5 and TRBJ2-2; TRBD1 fits 10 bases in the junction. This clonotype originated in a woman between 18 and 29 years old in good health and CMV-seronegative. The nucleotides read TGTGCCAGCAGTTACTCGGGACAGGGGTTCGACGGGGAGCTGTTTTTT. Its protein product is CASSYSGQGFDGELFF.